This T cell receptor beta chain was documented in a study of blood T cell repertoires in COVID-19. Method: immunoSEQ multiplex PCR; TCRdb's copy keeps in-frame clones and lacks some. The data hold roughly 330,000 clones, with around 89% observed a single time. V was clipped by 7 bases and J by 2 bases, with 12 bases between them. The CDR3 runs 13 residues. The sample taken for sequencing was peripheral blood. The chain couples TRBV12-3 or TRBV12-4 to TRBJ2-7, with D unclear. This TCR was sampled from a woman aged 45-60 years with active or convalescent COVID-19. CDR3 sequence (DNA): TGTGCCAGCACCGAGGCAGAAACCTACGAGCAGTACTTC. Its protein is CASTEAETYEQYF.